This is a list of T cell receptor beta chains from one sample in a study of shared T cell receptors in the human thymus. The repertoire was sequenced with immunoSEQ multiplex PCR; TCRdb's copy has only in-frame clones and lacks some. Here the sample spans 700,000 or so clones, 80% to 90% being singletons. These data also featured in a second study, about human thymus T cells.

Specimen: thymocytes. Receptors were obtained from a girl less than two years old with a congenital heart defect. CDR3s leave out the opening cysteine and the closing phenylalanine or tryptophan. Size is stated for part of the rows, as once, few or many counts, or as a class when the clone is expanded.

v_gene	j_gene	len	abundance	CDR3aa
TRBV25-1	TRBJ2-5	16	.	ASSDLGQNRDTQETQY
TRBV11-2	TRBJ2-2	13	.	ASSFPRGEAGELF
TRBV28	TRBJ1-5	15	.	ASSLYPMGQGCQPQH
TRBV19	TRBJ2-2	16	.	ASSHRQATGAYTGELF
TRBV5-8	TRBJ1-5	14	few	ASSSPLGRRDQPQH
TRBV10-2	TRBJ1-3	19	.	ASSHTTAAHGHSIVGNTIY
TRBV5-4	TRBJ1-4	14	once	ASSSGEAATNEKLF
TRBV12-5	TRBJ1-3	11	.	ASGPGNGNTIY
TRBV6-1	TRBJ1-2	11	few	ASRRTGNYGYT
TRBV19	TRBJ2-5	13	.	ASSGGVLKGETQY
TRBV27	TRBJ2-2	17	.	ASSSLDWIHRASTGELF
TRBV7-9	TRBJ1-2	13	.	ASSLDGQAYYGYT
TRBV4-1	TRBJ2-3	18	.	ASSQDLIRPPQGASDTQY
TRBV7-2	TRBJ2-7	16	few	ASSSPEVAGTPSYEQY
TRBV28	TRBJ1-5	14	.	ASMPYCSDSNQPQH
TRBV28	TRBJ2-7	9	.	ASSRLYEQY
TRBV5-1	TRBJ1-2	12	.	ASSNRDTGYGYT
TRBV5-4	TRBJ1-1	12	.	ASSLGGPNTEAF
TRBV28	TRBJ2-7	12	.	ASSGGGVEYEQY
TRBV4-3	TRBJ1-1	18	.	ASSQVDVTGAGSRNTEAF
TRBV10-1	TRBJ1-2	13	.	ASNDVAPFNYGYT
TRBV18	TRBJ1-5	14	.	ASSPEATGKRQPQH
TRBV6-6	TRBJ1-6	13	.	ASLTGGTYNSPLH
TRBV9	TRBJ1-2	17	.	ASSADPQGTLPPNYGYT
TRBV5-5	TRBJ2-1	16	.	ASSLPRSGISGNNEQF
TRBV6-1	TRBJ1-6	12	.	ASSGSSGRSPLH
TRBV4-1	TRBJ2-4	14	.	ASSQKEMGAKNIQY
TRBV19	TRBJ1-5	17	.	ASSTPRGWEGTSNQPQH
TRBV4-1	TRBJ1-1	14	.	ASSRPVTGFHTEAF
TRBV4-1	TRBJ2-1	15	.	ASSLTVDRGLNNEQF
TRBV10-3	TRBJ1-2	12	.	AIREQGANYGYT
TRBV4-1	TRBJ2-6	15	.	ASRRQGQTSGANVLT
TRBV2	TRBJ1-3	17	.	ASRAGTGLGGSSGNTIY